Below, 20 T cell receptor beta chains from the same sample are listed, as sequenced in a study of cytomegalovirus exposure and HLA in healthy donors. Method: immunoSEQ multiplex PCR; TCRdb's copy keeps in-frame clones and lacks some. Of some 170,000 clones listed, approximately 96% are singletons. Sequencing used PBMCs. The receptors stem from a woman under 30 in good health and CMV-seronegative.

The CDR3 sequence: CASSFSTGGNRGGTEAFF. CDR3 sequence (DNA): TGCGCCAGCAGCTTTTCGACTGGAGGAAACAGGGGGGGAACTGAAGCTTTCTTT. V usage is TRBV5-1 and J usage is TRBJ1-1, with 8 bases aligning to TRBD1. The CDR3 extends over 18 amino acids. With V trimmed by 2 bases and J by 5 bases, 17 bases remained unmatched. The germline V gene encodes CDR1 SGHRS and CDR2 YFSETQ.

This chain uses TRBV2 with TRBJ1-5; D remains ambiguous. This CDR3 comprises 13 residues. V was pared by 3 bases and J by 6 bases, with 9 bases between. The germline gives CDR1 SNHLY, CDR2 FYNNEI. The CDR3 sequence: CASSDRTGQPQHF. The CDR3 DNA follows: TGTGCCAGCAGTGATCGTACGGGTCAGCCCCAGCATTTT.

This clone was seen a single time. The chain carries TRBV5-1 and TRBJ1-5; TRBD1 might be the D (6 bases). Trimming took off 0 bases at V and 2 bases at J, with 6 bases between the two ends. Germline CDR1 reads SGHRS; CDR2 reads YFSETQ. The CDR3 is 14 amino acids. The CDR3 here is CASSLEGGNQPQHF. CDR3 DNA sequence: TGCGCCAGCAGCTTGGAGGGGGGCAATCAGCCCCAGCATTTT. Together with reference TRBV5-1 and TRBJ1-5, the CDR3 gives the full variable domain: KAGVTQTPRYLIKTRGQQVTLSCSPISGHRSVSWYQQTPGQGLQFLFEYFSETQRNKGNFPGRFSGRQFSNSRSEMNVSTLELGDSALYLCASSLEGGNQPQHFGDGTRLSIL.

This clone was seen just once. The J gene is TRBJ2-3, the V gene TRBV29-1, with 8 bases that match TRBD1. V shed 3 bases and J 6 bases; nucleotides not matched to a gene: 5. Per germline, CDR1 SQVTM and CDR2 ANQGSEA. The CDR3 loop spans 13 amino acids. This chain's CDR3 is CSVDTQGADTQYF. The CDR3 coding sequence is TGCAGCGTTGACACTCAGGGGGCGGATACGCAGTATTTT.

The V gene is TRBV5-6, the J gene TRBJ2-7; 9 nucleotides agree with TRBD2. The V gene's germline CDR1 is SGHDT and CDR2 YYEEEE. This CDR3 region has 15 residues. The ends lost 1 base at V and 0 bases at J; junction bases unmatched: 2. CDR3 in amino acids: CASSLFSGGSYEQYF. The CDR3 DNA follows: TGTGCCAGCAGCTTGTTTAGCGGGGGCTCCTACGAGCAGTACTTC.

The genes are TRBV6-6 and TRBJ2-2; maybe TRBD1 (6 bases). This CDR3 has 16 amino acids. V lost 0 bases to trimming and J lost 2 bases, with 10 bases between them. Per germline, CDR1 MNHNY and CDR2 SVGAGI (reference sequence). Here the CDR3 reads CASSYSYRVNTGELFF. The DNA for the CDR3 is TGTGCCAGCAGTTACTCTTACAGGGTAAACACCGGGGAGCTGTTTTTT.

The rearrangement uses TRBV7-8 and TRBJ2-1; 14 bases map to TRBD2. Germline V CDR1 and CDR2: SGHVS, FQNEAQ. Losses at the gene ends were 5 bases for V and 7 bases for J; bases not matched to a gene: 10. The CDR3 has 17 amino acids. CDR3 bases: TGTGCCAGCAGCCCCCGGACTAGCGGGGGGCAGAGTAATGAGCAGTTCTTC. It yields the protein CASSPRTSGGQSNEQFF.

The V and J genes are TRBV4-2 and TRBJ2-3; D is uncertain. The germline CDR1 and CDR2 sequences are LGHNA and YNFKEQ. The CDR3 has 19 amino acids. V lost 0 bases, J lost 1 base, and 20 bases lay in between. In nucleotides, the CDR3 is TGTGCCAGCAGCCAAGAGTTGTCTGGAGTGACGAGTCGCACAGATACGCAGTATTTT. Amino acids: CASSQELSGVTSRTDTQYF.

The chain uses TRBV5-5 and TRBJ1-5; weak D call: TRBD1 (6 bases). This CDR3 is built from 14 residues. V lost 2 bases and J lost 4, with 10 bases in between. Germline V lookup: CDR1 SGHKS, CDR2 YYEKEE (reference sequence). The DNA of the CDR3 is TGTGCCAGCAGCTTCTATACAGGGAATCAGCCCCAGCATTTT. Its protein product is CASSFYTGNQPQHF. The complete variable domain, with remaining parts taken from reference TRBV5-5 and TRBJ1-5, reads DAGVTQSPTHLIKTRGQQVTLRCSPISGHKSVSWYQQVLGQGPQFIFQYYEKEERGRGNFPDRFSARQFPNYSSELNVNALLLGDSALYLCASSFYTGNQPQHFGDGTRLSIL.

A note on this clone: An end of the junction does not agree with germline; a read error may underlie this. The genes are TRBV18 and TRBJ2-5; TRBD2 might be the D (7 bases). Germline V gene data show CDR1 as KGHSH and CDR2 as LQKENI. The CDR3 totals 12 residues. The CDR3 region is CKKGGAKETQYF. As DNA, the CDR3 is TGCAAAAAAGGGGGGGCGAAGGAGACCCAGTACTTC.

The gene calls are TRBV9 and TRBJ2-3, with a tentative D call TRBD2 (6 bases). V lost 4 bases to trimming and J lost 1 base, with 10 bases between them. The CDR3 consists of 14 residues. Germline V gene data show CDR1 as SGDLS and CDR2 as YYNGEE. In DNA, the CDR3 is TGTGCCAGCAGCCCCGGGGGAGGCACAGATACGCAGTATTTT. This codes for CASSPGGGTDTQYF.

The chain joins TRBV7-9 to TRBJ1-2; D gene ambiguous. The CDR3 runs 14 residues. V was cut by 5 bases and J by 4 bases, with 14 bases left in between. Germline lookup yields CDR1 SEHNR and CDR2 FQNEAQ (reference sequence). The CDR3 DNA reads as TGTGCCAGCAGCCCCTGGTTACAGCTCTATGGCTACACCTTC. The encoded protein is CASSPWLQLYGYTF.

The V call is TRBV27, the J call TRBJ1-5; no reliable D call. CDR3 length equals 15 residues. Trimming pared 5 bases from V and 0 bases from J, leaving 11 bases between. Per germline, CDR1 MNHEY and CDR2 SMNVEV (reference sequence). Here the CDR3 reads CASSPPQYSNQPQHF. CDR3 nucleotides: TGTGCCAGCAGTCCCCCCCAGTATAGCAATCAGCCCCAGCATTTT.

The V gene is TRBV7-8, the J gene TRBJ2-3, with 10 bases matching TRBD1. The germline gives CDR1 SGHVS, CDR2 FQNEAQ. The V gene end was trimmed by 1 base and the J gene end by 3 bases; junction bases not matched to a gene: 7. This CDR3 contains 17 residues. The CDR3 loop is CASSLVGGQGGTDTQYF. The DNA for the CDR3 is TGTGCCAGCAGCTTAGTGGGAGGACAGGGGGGGACAGATACGCAGTATTTT.

V and J are TRBV30 and TRBJ1-2, with TRBD1 as a possible D gene (5 bases). CDR1 GTSNPN and CDR2 SVGIG come from the germline V gene (reference sequence). V lost 4 bases and J 8 bases, leaving 20 bases between the germline ends. The CDR3 has 14 amino acids. This CDR3 is CAWNRQYGPYGYTF. The CDR3 DNA is TGTGCCTGGAACAGGCAGTATGGTCCCTACGGCTACACCTTC.

V is TRBV1 and J is TRBJ1-4; the table names TRBD1, a call not compared with the DNA. TRBV1 is recorded as a pseudogene. CDR3 length equals 16 residues. The CDR3 loop is CTSSQAPGTGDEKLFF. CDR3 bases: TGCACCAGCAGCCAGGCTCCCGGGACAGGGGATGAAAAACTGTTTTTT.

The chain combines TRBV11-2 with TRBJ1-2; D gene unclear. Germline assignment: CDR1 SGHAT and CDR2 FQNNGV. The CDR3 has 13 residues. Trimming shortened V by 1 base and J by 3 bases, and 6 bases separated the two germline ends. CDR3 sequence reads: CASSLGGDYGYTF. The CDR3 DNA follows: TGTGCCAGCAGCTTAGGGGGAGACTATGGCTACACCTTC.

The chain links TRBV18 to TRBJ2-7; weak D call: TRBD2 (6 bases). This CDR3 has 15 residues. From germline, CDR1 is KGHSH and CDR2 LQKENI. Trimming took off 2 bases at V and 3 bases at J, with 14 bases between the two ends. The CDR3 region has the DNA TGTGCCAGCTCACCAGTGACCACAGCGGGCTACGAGCAGTACTTC. Translated, it gives CASSPVTTAGYEQYF.

The chain combines TRBV4-1 with TRBJ1-6; D not resolved. This CDR3 is built from 12 residues. V lost 1 base and J 8 bases, leaving 3 bases between the germline ends. Germline CDR1 is MGHRA and CDR2 is YSYEKL. As DNA, the CDR3 is TGCGCCAGCAGCCAAGGAGATTCACCCCTCCACTTT. Translating gives CASSQGDSPLHF.

The genes are TRBV19 and TRBJ1-1, with TRBD1 identical over 8 bases. CDR3 length equals 15 residues. CDR1 and CDR2 from the germline V gene are LNHDA and SQIVND (reference sequence). Trimming removed 6 bases from V and 5 bases from J; junction bases left unmatched: 11. CDR3 nucleotide sequence: TGTGCCAGTAGGGCATCAGACAGGGGCGGGACTGAAGCTTTCTTT. Protein sequence: CASRASDRGGTEAFF.